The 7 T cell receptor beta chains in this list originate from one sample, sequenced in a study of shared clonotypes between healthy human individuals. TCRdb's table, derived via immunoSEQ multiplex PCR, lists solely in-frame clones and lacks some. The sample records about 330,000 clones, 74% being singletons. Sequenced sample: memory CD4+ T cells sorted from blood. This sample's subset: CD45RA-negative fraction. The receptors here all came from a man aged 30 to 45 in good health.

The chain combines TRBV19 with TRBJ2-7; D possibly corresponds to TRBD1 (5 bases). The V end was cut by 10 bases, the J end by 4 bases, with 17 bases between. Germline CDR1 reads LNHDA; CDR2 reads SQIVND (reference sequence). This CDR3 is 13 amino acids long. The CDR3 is CATLGTGEYEQYF. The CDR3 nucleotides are TGTGCCACCTTGGGAACAGGCGAATACGAGCAGTACTTC.

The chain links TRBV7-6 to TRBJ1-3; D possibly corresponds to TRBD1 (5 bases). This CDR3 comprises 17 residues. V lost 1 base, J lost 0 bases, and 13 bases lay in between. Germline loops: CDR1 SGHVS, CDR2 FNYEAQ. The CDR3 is CASSLVTRATSGNTIYF. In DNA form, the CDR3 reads TGTGCCAGCAGCTTAGTAACCAGGGCGACCTCTGGAAACACCATATATTTT.

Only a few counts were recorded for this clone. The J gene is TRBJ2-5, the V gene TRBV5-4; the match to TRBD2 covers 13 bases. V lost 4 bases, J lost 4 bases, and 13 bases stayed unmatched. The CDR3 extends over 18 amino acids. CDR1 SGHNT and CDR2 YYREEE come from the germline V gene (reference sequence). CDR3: CASSPTSGRSFGAETQYF. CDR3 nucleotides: TGTGCCAGCAGCCCGACTAGCGGGAGGTCCTTTGGTGCAGAGACCCAGTACTTC.

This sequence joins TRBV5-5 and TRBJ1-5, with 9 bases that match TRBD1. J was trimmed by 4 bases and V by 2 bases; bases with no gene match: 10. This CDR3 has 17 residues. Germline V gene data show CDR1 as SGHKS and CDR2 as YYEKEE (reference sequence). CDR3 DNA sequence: TGTGCCAGCAGCTTATATTACTCCGGGACAGGGAATCAGCCCCAGCATTTT. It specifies CASSLYYSGTGNQPQHF.

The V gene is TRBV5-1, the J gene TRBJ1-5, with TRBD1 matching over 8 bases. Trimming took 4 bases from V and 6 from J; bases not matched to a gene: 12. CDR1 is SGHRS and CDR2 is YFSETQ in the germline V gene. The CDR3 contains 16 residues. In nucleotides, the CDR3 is TGCGCCAGCAGCCCGACTGCAGGGGGCGAGGGTCAGCCCCAGCATTTT. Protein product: CASSPTAGGEGQPQHF.

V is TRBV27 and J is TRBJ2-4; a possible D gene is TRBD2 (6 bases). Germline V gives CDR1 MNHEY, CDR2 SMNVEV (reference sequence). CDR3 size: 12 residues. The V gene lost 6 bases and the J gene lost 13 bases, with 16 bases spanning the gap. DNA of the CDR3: TGTGCCAGCAGGCCAAGTGGGGGGAGCCAGTACTTC. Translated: CASRPSGGSQYF.

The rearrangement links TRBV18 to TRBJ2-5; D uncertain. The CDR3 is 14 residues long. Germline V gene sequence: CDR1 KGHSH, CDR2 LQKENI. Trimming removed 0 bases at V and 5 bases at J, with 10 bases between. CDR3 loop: CASSPPSGKETQYF. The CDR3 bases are TGTGCCAGCTCACCACCTAGTGGTAAGGAGACCCAGTACTTC.